A selection of T cell receptor beta chains follows, all from one sample in a study of T cells after yellow fever vaccination. TCRdb reanalysed the 5' RACE reads using MiXCR and keeps one entry per CDR3 protein. In the table there are 400,000 or so distinct CDR3 sequences, about 6.2% of which are singletons. The material sequenced was PBMCs, taken 5 days after the yellow fever booster vaccination. The receptors were gathered from a man aged 25-40 years who received the YFV17D yellow fever vaccine. Both conserved end residues are part of each CDR3. D genes are given only for firm matches. Only some rows state a clone size, as once, few, many or a class for expanded clones.

>-|TRBV21-1|many|TRBJ2-5
CASSKRSNNRGSEETQYF
TGTGCCAGCAGCAAAAGGAGCAATAATAGGGGTTCGGAAGAGACCCAGTACTTC
>TRBD2|TRBV3-1|many|TRBJ2-1
CASSRPPLAGPSSEQFF
TGTGCCAGCAGCCGCCCCCCACTAGCGGGTCCTTCCAGTGAGCAGTTCTTC
>-|TRBV12-3/TRBV12-4|few|TRBJ2-6
CASENRGAGANVLTF
TGTGCCAGCGAAAATAGGGGCGCTGGGGCCAACGTCCTGACTTTC
>TRBD2|TRBV20-1|few|TRBJ2-7
CSARDFAGAYEQYF
TGCAGTGCTAGAGATTTTGCGGGAGCCTACGAGCAGTACTTC
>-|TRBV9|few|TRBJ2-2
CASSVVDGTGELFF
TGTGCCAGCAGCGTAGTTGACGGCACCGGGGAGCTGTTTTTT
>-|TRBV5-5|few|TRBJ2-7
CASSFTGIEQYF
TGTGCCAGCAGCTTCACAGGGATCGAGCAGTACTTC
>-|TRBV20-1|-|TRBJ2-1
CSASVWERLNEQFF
TGCAGTGCTAGTGTGTGGGAGAGACTCAATGAGCAGTTCTTC
>TRBD2|TRBV11-2|-|TRBJ2-7
CASSAQGGLWRGTSSYEQYF
TGTGCCAGCAGCGCCCAGGGGGGTCTTTGGCGGGGGACTAGCAGCTACGAGCAGTACTTC
>TRBD2|TRBV4-2|many|TRBJ2-1
CASSHPGTSGRGEQFF
TGTGCCAGCAGCCACCCCGGGACTAGCGGGAGGGGTGAGCAGTTCTTC
>-|TRBV21-1|many|TRBJ2-1
CASSALGTGVFEQFF
TGTGCCAGCAGCGCCCTAGGGACAGGGGTTTTCGAGCAGTTCTTC
>TRBD2|TRBV12-3/TRBV12-4|few|TRBJ2-7
CASSHHGASGSGEQYF
TGTGCCAGCAGTCACCATGGGGCTAGCGGGAGTGGCGAGCAGTACTTC
>-|TRBV7-2|-|TRBJ2-3
CASSSIAATDTQYF
TGTGCCAGCAGCTCAATAGCGGCCACAGATACGCAGTATTTT
>TRBD1|TRBV5-5|-|TRBJ2-1
CASTGQGGPEFF
TGTGCCAGCACCGGACAGGGGGGACCGGAGTTCTTC
>-|TRBV29-1|many|TRBJ2-1
CSVETGDPYNEQFF
TGCAGCGTTGAAACTGGGGACCCCTACAATGAGCAGTTCTTC
>-|TRBV7-2|many|TRBJ1-1
CASSFQGVGNTEAFF
TGTGCCAGCAGCTTCCAAGGGGTCGGAAACACTGAAGCTTTCTTT
>TRBD2|TRBV5-1|-|TRBJ2-7
CASSLIGTGTSYEQYF
TGCGCCAGCAGCTTGATTGGAACCGGGACTAGCTACGAGCAGTACTTC
>-|TRBV20-1|few|TRBJ1-1
CSGGRGEEAFF
TGCAGTGGGGGGCGGGGCGAAGAAGCTTTCTTT
>TRBD2|TRBV29-1|many|TRBJ2-1
CSVDDPGASGRILSYNEQFF
TGCAGCGTTGACGACCCGGGTGCTAGCGGGAGGATTTTATCCTACAATGAGCAGTTCTTC
>-|TRBV15|-|TRBJ2-7
CATSRDLGTGYEQYF
TGTGCCACCAGCAGAGATCTGGGGACGGGCTACGAGCAGTACTTC
>-|TRBV3-1|many|TRBJ2-5
CASSQEEFQETQYF
TGTGCCAGCAGCCAAGAAGAGTTCCAAGAGACCCAGTACTTC
>-|TRBV3-1|many|TRBJ2-2
CASSHPGGTTGELFF
TGTGCCAGCAGCCACCCGGGCGGAACCACCGGGGAGCTGTTTTTT
>TRBD1|TRBV28|once|TRBJ2-4
CASTSGGDIQYF
TGTGCCAGCACTTCAGGGGGCGACATTCAGTACTTC
>-|TRBV18|few|TRBJ2-3
CASSPRLLGTDTQYF
TGTGCCAGCTCACCGCGCCTCCTAGGGACAGATACGCAGTATTTT
>-|TRBV7-2|many|TRBJ1-1
CASRPWDENTEAFF
TGTGCCAGCAGGCCGTGGGACGAGAACACTGAAGCTTTCTTT
>TRBD2|TRBV20-1|few|TRBJ2-3
CSARGDSGSPDTQYF
TGCAGTGCCCGAGGGGATAGCGGGAGCCCAGATACGCAGTATTTT
>-|TRBV12-3/TRBV12-4|-|TRBJ2-7
CASRLSGEQYF
TGTGCCAGCAGGTTAAGTGGAGAGCAGTACTTC
>-|TRBV19|-|TRBJ1-5
CASSISLRGFSNQPQHF
TGTGCCAGTAGTATCAGCCTTCGAGGCTTTAGCAATCAGCCCCAGCATTTT
>-|TRBV7-9|-|TRBJ2-1
CASSPRQLFDEQFF
TGTGCCAGCAGCCCACGACAGCTTTTCGATGAGCAGTTCTTC
>TRBD2|TRBV20-1|-|TRBJ2-1
CSALTGRGEQQFF
TGCAGTGCTCTCACCGGGAGGGGGGAACAGCAGTTCTTC
>-|TRBV6-1|-|TRBJ1-5
CASSAREGNQPQHF
TGTGCCAGCAGTGCCAGGGAAGGGAATCAGCCCCAGCATTTT
>TRBD1|TRBV20-1|many|TRBJ1-2
CSALDRVNYGYTF
TGCAGTGCACTGGACAGGGTTAACTATGGCTACACCTTC
>-|TRBV11-2|few|TRBJ2-1
CASSHLGGVGEQFF
TGTGCCAGCAGCCATTTGGGGGGCGTGGGGGAGCAGTTCTTC
>TRBD1|TRBV2|-|TRBJ2-1
CASTKTGDLYNEQFF
TGTGCCAGCACAAAAACAGGGGACCTCTACAATGAGCAGTTCTTC
>-|TRBV7-9|few|TRBJ2-5
CASTSRGFLETQYF
TGTGCCAGTACCAGTAGGGGGTTTCTTGAGACCCAGTACTTC
>TRBD2|TRBV20-1|-|TRBJ2-1
CSARSGRARNEQFF
TGCAGTGCTAGGAGCGGGAGGGCCCGCAATGAGCAGTTCTTC
>-|TRBV7-9|many|TRBJ2-5
CASSSWGHGETQYF
TGTGCCAGCAGCTCCTGGGGACATGGAGAGACCCAGTACTTC